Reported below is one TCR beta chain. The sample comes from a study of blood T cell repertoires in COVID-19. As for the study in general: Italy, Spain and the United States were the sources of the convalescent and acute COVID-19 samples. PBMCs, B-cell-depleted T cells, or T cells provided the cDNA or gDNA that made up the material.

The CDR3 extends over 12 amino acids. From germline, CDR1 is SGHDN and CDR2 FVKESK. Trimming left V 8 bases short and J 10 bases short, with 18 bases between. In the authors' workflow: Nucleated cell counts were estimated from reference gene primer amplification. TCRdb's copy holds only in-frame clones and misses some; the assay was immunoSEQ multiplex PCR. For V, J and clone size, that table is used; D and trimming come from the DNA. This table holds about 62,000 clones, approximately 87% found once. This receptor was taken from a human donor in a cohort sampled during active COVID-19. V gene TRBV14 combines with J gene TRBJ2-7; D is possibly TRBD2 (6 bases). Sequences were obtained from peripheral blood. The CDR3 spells CASSLGRVQQYF. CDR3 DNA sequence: TGTGCCAGCTCCCTCGGGAGAGTACAACAGTACTTC. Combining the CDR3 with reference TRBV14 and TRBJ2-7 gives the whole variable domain EAGVTQFPSHSVIEKGQTVTLRCDPISGHDNLYWYRRVMGKEIKFLLHFVKESKQDESGMPNNRFLAERTGGTYSTLKVQPAELEDSGVYFCASSLGRVQQYFGPGTRLTVT.